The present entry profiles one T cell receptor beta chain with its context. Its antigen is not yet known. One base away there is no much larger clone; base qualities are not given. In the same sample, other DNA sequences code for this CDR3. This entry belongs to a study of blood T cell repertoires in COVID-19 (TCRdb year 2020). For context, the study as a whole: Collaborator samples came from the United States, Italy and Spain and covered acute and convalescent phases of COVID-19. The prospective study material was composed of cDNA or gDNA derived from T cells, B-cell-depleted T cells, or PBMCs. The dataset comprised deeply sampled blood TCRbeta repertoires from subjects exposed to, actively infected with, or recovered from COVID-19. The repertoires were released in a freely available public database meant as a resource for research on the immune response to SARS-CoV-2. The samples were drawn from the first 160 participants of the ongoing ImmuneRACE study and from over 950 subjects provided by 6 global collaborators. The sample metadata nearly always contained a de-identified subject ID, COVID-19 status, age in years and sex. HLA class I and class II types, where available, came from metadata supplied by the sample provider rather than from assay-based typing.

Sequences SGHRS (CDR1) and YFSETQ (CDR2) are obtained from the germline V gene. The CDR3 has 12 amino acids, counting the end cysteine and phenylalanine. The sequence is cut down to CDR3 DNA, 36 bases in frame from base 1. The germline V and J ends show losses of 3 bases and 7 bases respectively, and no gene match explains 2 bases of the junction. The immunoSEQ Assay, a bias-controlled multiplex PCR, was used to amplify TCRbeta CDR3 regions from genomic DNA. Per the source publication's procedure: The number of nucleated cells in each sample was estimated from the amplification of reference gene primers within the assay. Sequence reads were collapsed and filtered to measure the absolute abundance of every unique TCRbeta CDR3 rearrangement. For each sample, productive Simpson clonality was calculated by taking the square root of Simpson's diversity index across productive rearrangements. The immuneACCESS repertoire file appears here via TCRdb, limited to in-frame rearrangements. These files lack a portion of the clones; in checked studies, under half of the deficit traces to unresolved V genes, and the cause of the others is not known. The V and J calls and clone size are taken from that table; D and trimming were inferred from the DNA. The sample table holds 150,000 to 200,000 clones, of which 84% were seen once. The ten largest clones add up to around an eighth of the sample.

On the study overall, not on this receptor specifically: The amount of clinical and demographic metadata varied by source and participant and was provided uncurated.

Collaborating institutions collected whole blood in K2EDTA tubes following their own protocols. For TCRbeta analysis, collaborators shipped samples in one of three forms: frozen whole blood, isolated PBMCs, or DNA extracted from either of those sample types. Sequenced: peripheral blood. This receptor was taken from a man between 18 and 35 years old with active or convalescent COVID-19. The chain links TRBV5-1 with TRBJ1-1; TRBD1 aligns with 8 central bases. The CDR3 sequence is CASSSGQGEAFF. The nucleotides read TGCGCCAGCAGCTCTGGACAGGGTGAAGCTTTCTTT. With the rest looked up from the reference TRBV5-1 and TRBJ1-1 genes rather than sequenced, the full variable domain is KAGVTQTPRYLIKTRGQQVTLSCSPISGHRSVSWYQQTPGQGLQFLFEYFSETQRNKGNFPGRFSGRQFSNSRSEMNVSTLELGDSALYLCASSSGQGEAFFGQGTRLTVV.